Below are 30 T cell receptor beta chains sequenced from a single sample in a study of T cell changes during pregnancy in multiple sclerosis. Generated by immunoSEQ multiplex PCR, the TCRdb table keeps only in-frame clones and is missing some. The data contain 69,000 or so clones, around nine tenths of them singletons. The sequences come from CD4+ T cells from peripheral blood mononuclear cells, collected in the third trimester of pregnancy. These receptors were obtained from a female donor in good health, enrolled as a control in a pregnancy study.

This chain links TRBV10-3 with TRBJ1-1; 9 bases map to TRBD1. CDR3 length: 13 residues. Germline lookup yields CDR1 ENHRY and CDR2 SYGVKD. The V and J ends lost 7 bases and 6 bases, in that order; junction bases with no gene match: 6. Here the CDR3 DNA reads TGTGCCATCACCCCACAGGGGGCGTCTGAAGCTTTCTTT. Its protein product is CAITPQGASEAFF.

The gene calls are TRBV19 and TRBJ1-2; maybe TRBD1 (6 bases). The V and J ends lost 4 bases and 6 bases respectively, with 12 bases between them. This CDR3 spans 13 amino acids. Germline CDR1 and CDR2: LNHDA and SQIVND (reference sequence). The CDR3 nucleotides read TGTGCCAGTAGTAACACAGGGCAGGATGGCTACACCTTC. Translated: CASSNTGQDGYTF.

The chain carries TRBV7-3 and TRBJ1-2; D is uncertain. The CDR3 consists of 15 residues. Germline CDR1 reads SGHTA; CDR2 reads FQGTGA. V was pared by 0 bases and J by 8 bases, with 16 bases between. The CDR3 loop reads CASSLTQSSTEGYTF. DNA of the CDR3: TGTGCCAGCAGCTTAACTCAGTCTAGCACAGAAGGCTACACCTTC.

V gene TRBV27 combines with J gene TRBJ1-1; D not certain. CDR1 and CDR2 from the germline V gene are MNHEY and SMNVEV (reference sequence). This CDR3 is 15 amino acids long. V lost 5 bases to trimming and J lost 6 bases, with 19 bases between them. The CDR3 protein is CASSPSGSRRAEAFF. In DNA, the CDR3 is TGTGCCAGCAGTCCCTCCGGGTCCCGGAGGGCTGAAGCTTTCTTT.

The chain is built from TRBV5-1 and TRBJ2-1, with 9 bases fitting TRBD2. CDR1 SGHRS and CDR2 YFSETQ come from the germline V gene. This CDR3 has 15 amino acids. Germline trimming cut 4 bases from V and 0 bases from J; bases unmatched to any gene: 2. The CDR3 bases are TGCGCCAGCAGCCGCGGGGGGGCCTCCTACAATGAGCAGTTCTTC. Translating gives CASSRGGASYNEQFF.

The chain combines TRBV25-1 with TRBJ2-7; TRBD1 might be the D (7 bases). The V and J ends lost 5 bases and 0 bases respectively, with 14 bases between them. Looked up from germline, CDR1 is MGHDK and CDR2 is SYGVNS. CDR3 length: 15 amino acids. Here the CDR3 reads CASSLRQGLSYEQYF. The CDR3 bases are TGTGCCAGCAGTCTCCGACAGGGACTCTCCTACGAGCAGTACTTC.

The V and J genes are TRBV2 and TRBJ2-3; TRBD2 aligns across 13 bases. The CDR3 runs 15 residues. The germline V gene has CDR1 SNHLY and CDR2 FYNNEI. Trimming removed 6 bases from V and 3 bases from J; junction bases left unmatched: 3. The CDR3 here is CASSQLAGGTDTQYF. DNA of the CDR3: TGTGCCAGCAGCCAACTAGCGGGGGGGACAGATACGCAGTATTTT.

The CDR3 DNA is TGTGCCAGCAGTCCCACAATCCGGGACTATGGCTACACCTTC. This sequence encodes CASSPTIRDYGYTF. J is TRBJ1-2 and V is TRBV2, with unresolved D. The CDR3 loop spans 14 amino acids. The V end lost 5 bases, the J end lost 3 bases, and 13 bases lay between the germline ends. Germline V lookup: CDR1 SNHLY, CDR2 FYNNEI.

The chain recombines TRBV19 with TRBJ1-2, with unresolved D. The germline CDR1 and CDR2 sequences are LNHDA and SQIVND (reference sequence). Trimming cost V 5 bases and J 8 bases, with 12 bases left between them. CDR3 length: 12 residues. Here the CDR3 reads CASSSNGEGYTF. The CDR3 nucleotides are TGTGCCAGTAGTTCCAACGGTGAGGGCTACACCTTC.

The chain has TRBV19 and TRBJ1-1; 7 bases align to TRBD1. Looked up from germline, CDR1 is LNHDA and CDR2 is SQIVND (reference sequence). The CDR3 length is 16 residues. V was clipped by 0 bases and J by 2 bases; unmatched bases: 6. The CDR3, as DNA: TGTGCCAGTAGTATAGACCCGGGACAGCTAAACACTGAAGCTTTCTTT. Amino acids: CASSIDPGQLNTEAFF.

This chain connects TRBV27 to TRBJ1-4, with D perhaps TRBD1 (6 bases). CDR1 is MNHEY, CDR2 SMNVEV, per germline (reference sequence). V lost 1 base and J 7 bases, leaving 10 bases between the germline ends. The CDR3 contains 14 residues. The CDR3 region is CASSLYREGEKLFF. Here the CDR3 DNA reads TGTGCCAGCAGTTTATACAGGGAAGGTGAAAAACTGTTTTTT.

This clone was detected once. The CDR3, as DNA: TGTGCCAGCAGCTGGGGACAGGGTCCCTACGAGCAGTACTTC. Residues: CASSWGQGPYEQYF. This chain links TRBV7-9 with TRBJ2-7; 9 bases are shared with TRBD1. CDR1 is SEHNR, CDR2 FQNEAQ, per germline (reference sequence). Trimming took 4 bases from V and 2 from J; bases not matched to a gene: 3. The CDR3 loop spans 14 amino acids. Full variable domain (missing parts from reference TRBV7-9 and TRBJ2-7): DTGVSQNPRHKITKRGQNVTFRCDPISEHNRLYWYRQTLGQGPEFLTYFQNEAQLEKSRLLSDRFSAERPKGSFSTLEIQRTEQGDSAMYLCASSWGQGPYEQYFGPGTRLTVT.

The V and J genes are TRBV19 and TRBJ2-1; possible D gene TRBD1, 5 bases. CDR3 length equals 15 residues. V gave up 1 base and J gave up 5 bases, with 12 bases separating them. Germline-derived CDR1 and CDR2 are LNHDA and SQIVND (reference sequence). This CDR3 reads CASSIGRARHNEQFF. CDR3 in DNA: TGTGCCAGTAGTATAGGCAGGGCCCGTCACAATGAGCAGTTCTTC.

The chain recombines TRBV7-6 with TRBJ1-1, with 8 bases fitting TRBD1. The CDR3 runs 14 residues. Germline CDR1 SGHVS, CDR2 FNYEAQ. Losses at the gene ends were 3 bases for V and 7 bases for J; bases not matched to a gene: 7. The CDR3 DNA is TGTGCCAGCAGCTTCCCAGGGGGCGCCGGTGAAGCTTTCTTT. This translates into CASSFPGGAGEAFF.

The rearrangement links TRBV18 to TRBJ2-7, with a tentative D call TRBD2 (5 bases). The germline CDR1 and CDR2 sequences are KGHSH and LQKENI. The CDR3 totals 17 residues. Trimming cost V 1 base and J 0 bases, with 16 bases left between them. The CDR3 here is CASSPLSLRLSSYEQYF. The CDR3, as DNA: TGTGCCAGCTCACCACTCTCTCTCAGACTAAGCTCCTACGAGCAGTACTTC.

This rearrangement joins TRBV11-2 to TRBJ1-2; D is undetermined. The CDR3 runs 15 residues. The V and J ends lost 1 base and 2 bases respectively, with 11 bases between them. Germline V gene lookup returns CDR1 SGHAT and CDR2 FQNNGV. The CDR3 DNA is TGTGCCAGCAGCTTAGGTAGAGCCTCCAACTATGGCTACACCTTC. The encoded protein is CASSLGRASNYGYTF.

This chain uses TRBV19 with TRBJ1-2; D unresolved. This CDR3 contains 12 residues. Germline V CDR1 and CDR2: LNHDA, SQIVND (reference sequence). Trimming shortened V by 7 bases and J by 2 bases, and 8 bases separated the two germline ends. CDR3 protein: CASNGGNYGYTF. CDR3 sequence (DNA): TGTGCCAGTAACGGCGGAAACTATGGCTACACCTTC.

The rearrangement uses TRBV18 and TRBJ2-7; TRBD1 matches 8 bases. Germline CDR1 KGHSH, CDR2 LQKENI. CDR3 length: 17 amino acids. The trim removed 4 bases at V and 9 bases at J, leaving 20 bases unmatched. The CDR3 DNA reads TGTGCCAGCTCACTTGACCTGACAGGGGTCCCCTCTTACAGGCAGTACTTC. Protein: CASSLDLTGVPSYRQYF.

The V gene is TRBV27, the J gene TRBJ1-2; 7 bases agree with TRBD1. This CDR3 spans 13 amino acids. The J segment lost 5 bases and the V segment lost 5 bases, leaving 5 bases of the junction unmatched. Germline V gives CDR1 MNHEY, CDR2 SMNVEV (reference sequence). In DNA, the CDR3 is TGTGCCAGCAGTATCTCAGGGGGGTATGGCTACACCTTC. The encoded protein is CASSISGGYGYTF.

The V gene is TRBV19, the J gene TRBJ2-7; perhaps TRBD1 as D (6 bases). Germline V lookup: CDR1 LNHDA, CDR2 SQIVND (reference sequence). The CDR3 is 14 residues long. The V and J ends lost 5 bases and 6 bases respectively, with 17 bases between them. The CDR3 is CASSVTGSMTEQYF. For the CDR3, the DNA is TGTGCCAGTAGTGTCACAGGGTCTATGACCGAGCAGTACTTC. The whole variable domain, remainder taken from reference TRBV19 and TRBJ2-7, is DGGITQSPKYLFRKEGQNVTLSCEQNLNHDAMYWYRQDPGQGLRLIYYSQIVNDFQKGDIAEGYSVSREKKESFPLTVTSAQKNPTAFYLCASSVTGSMTEQYFGPGTRLTVT.

The CDR3: CAWSGDNNQPQHF. The CDR3 nucleotides are TGTGCCTGGAGTGGAGACAATAATCAGCCCCAGCATTTT. V is TRBV30 and J is TRBJ1-5; D is unclear. Trimming cost V 1 base and J 4 bases, with 8 bases left between them. Germline CDR1 GTSNPN, CDR2 SVGIG (reference sequence). The CDR3 totals 13 residues.

The chain employs TRBV6-4 and TRBJ2-7; D is possibly TRBD2 (5 bases). The CDR3 runs 10 residues. Trimming removed 10 bases at V and 6 bases at J, with 10 bases between. Germline V gene sequence: CDR1 MRHNA, CDR2 SNTAGT. The CDR3 bases are TGTGCCACCAATCGGGGCGAGCAGTACTTC. This translates into CATNRGEQYF.

This chain links TRBV5-5 with TRBJ1-4; 7 bases line up with TRBD1. The germline gives CDR1 SGHKS, CDR2 YYEKEE (reference sequence). The CDR3 runs 14 residues. The trim removed 4 bases at V and 8 bases at J, leaving 8 bases unmatched. The CDR3 bases are TGTGCCAGCAGCCTCGCCGGGACAGCAGAAAAACTGTTTTTT. Translation: CASSLAGTAEKLFF.

The chain has TRBV11-2 and TRBJ2-5, with 8 bases fitting TRBD1. V lost 5 bases to trimming and J lost 4 bases; unmatched junction nucleotides: 9. The CDR3 sequence is 15 residues long. Germline loops: CDR1 SGHAT, CDR2 FQNNGV. CDR3 sequence reads: CASSTWTGRVETQYF. For the CDR3, the DNA is TGTGCCAGCAGCACCTGGACAGGGAGAGTAGAGACCCAGTACTTC.

This clone has a single count. The rearrangement links TRBV10-3 to TRBJ1-2; 9 bases fit TRBD1. This CDR3 spans 13 amino acids. The J segment lost 6 bases and the V segment lost 11 bases, leaving 10 bases of the junction unmatched. Germline-derived CDR1 and CDR2 are ENHRY and SYGVKD. CDR3 sequence reads: CALGQGVGDGYTF. The CDR3 DNA is TGTGCCCTGGGACAGGGCGTTGGAGATGGCTACACCTTC.

The chain employs TRBV5-4 and TRBJ2-3, with no clear D. In germline, CDR1 is SGHNT, CDR2 YYREEE (reference sequence). V was shortened by 0 bases and J by 0 bases, with 5 bases between the two germline ends. The CDR3 loop spans 14 amino acids. DNA of the CDR3: TGTGCCAGCAGCTTGGCAGGAAGCACAGATACGCAGTATTTT. This sequence encodes CASSLAGSTDTQYF. Based on the CDR3 plus reference TRBV5-4 and TRBJ2-3, the full variable domain is ETGVTQSPTHLIKTRGQQVTLRCSSQSGHNTVSWYQQALGQGPQFIFQYYREEENGRGNFPPRFSGLQFPNYSSELNVNALELDDSALYLCASSLAGSTDTQYFGPGTRLTVL.

This clone has just one count. The CDR3 reads CASKGQGDSEQFF. The CDR3 nucleotides are TGTGCCAGTAAAGGACAGGGCGATTCTGAGCAGTTCTTC. This chain joins TRBV19 and TRBJ2-1; 8 bases fit TRBD1. CDR3 length: 13 residues. Germline-derived CDR1 and CDR2 are LNHDA and SQIVND (reference sequence). J lost 9 bases, V lost 7 bases, and 8 bases had no gene match.

The chain employs TRBV11-2 and TRBJ2-6, with 7 bases lining up with TRBD1. The V segment lost 2 bases and the J segment 0 bases; nucleotides outside the gene matches: 7. CDR1 and CDR2 (germline): SGHAT, FQNNGV. This CDR3 has 18 amino acids. The CDR3 nucleotides are TGTGCCAGCAGCTTATTGCCAGGGGACAGCTCTGGGGCCAACGTCCTGACTTTC. Its protein product is CASSLLPGDSSGANVLTF.

V usage is TRBV7-2 and J usage is TRBJ1-1, with D perhaps TRBD1 (6 bases). The CDR3 runs to 16 residues. V lost 5 bases, J lost 5 bases, and 21 bases lay in between. From germline, CDR1 is SGHTA and CDR2 FQGNSA. The CDR3 here is CASSTRQVVVATEAFF. Written as DNA, the CDR3 is TGTGCCAGCAGCACCAGACAGGTTGTCGTCGCGACTGAAGCTTTCTTT. Full variable domain (missing parts from reference TRBV7-2 and TRBJ1-1): GAGVSQSPSNKVTEKGKDVELRCDPISGHTALYWYRQSLGQGLEFLIYFQGNSAPDKSGLPSDRFSAERTGGSVSTLTIQRTQQEDSAVYLCASSTRQVVVATEAFFGQGTRLTVV.

The rearrangement uses TRBV30 and TRBJ2-2, with TRBD1 as a possible D gene (5 bases). Germline values: CDR1 GTSNPN, CDR2 SVGIG (reference sequence). Trimming took 2 bases from V and 1 from J, leaving 17 bases between them. This CDR3 has 17 residues. The CDR3: CAWSQGALGLNTGELFF. The CDR3 DNA reads as TGTGCCTGGAGTCAGGGTGCGTTGGGGCTGAACACCGGGGAGCTGTTTTTT. The entire variable domain, with the rest obtained from reference TRBV30 and TRBJ2-2, is as follows: SQTIHQWPATLVQPVGSPLSLECTVEGTSNPNLYWYRQAAGRGLQLLFYSVGIGQISSEVPQNLSASRPQDRQFILSSKKLLLSDSGFYLCAWSQGALGLNTGELFFGEGSRLTVL.